Listed below are T cell receptor beta chains from one sample, sequenced in a study of blood T cells in healthy people across ages. Using its own MiXCR run on the 5' RACE reads, TCRdb lists one record per CDR3 protein. Among 1.4 million or so distinct CDR3 sequences listed, roughly 43% were seen once. Sequencing was done on a sample of blood. The receptors stem from a woman aged 18-30 years in good health. Both conserved end residues are trimmed from each CDR3. Each record gives: J gene, V gene, CDR3 protein.

j_gene: TRBJ1-5; v_gene: TRBV10-3; CDR3aa: AISEAGPTNQPQH
j_gene: TRBJ1-6; v_gene: TRBV7-2; CDR3aa: ASSPGTGPGNSPLH
j_gene: TRBJ2-6; v_gene: TRBV7-2; CDR3aa: ASSGQDTGANVPT
j_gene: TRBJ2-7; v_gene: TRBV20-1; CDR3aa: SASFPPGLAGGGQY
j_gene: TRBJ1-1; v_gene: TRBV7-9; CDR3aa: ASSSQEKIVTEAF
j_gene: TRBJ1-6; v_gene: TRBV6-6; CDR3aa: ASSYTGTDNSPLH
j_gene: TRBJ1-1; v_gene: TRBV6-6; CDR3aa: ASSGTGGYPSEAF
j_gene: NA; v_gene: TRBV5-1; CDR3aa: ASSLAIGGYNEQY
j_gene: TRBJ1-2; v_gene: TRBV7-2; CDR3aa: ASSLALWASLGYT
j_gene: TRBJ2-5; v_gene: TRBV20-1; CDR3aa: SAREGLVTEQY
j_gene: TRBJ1-2; v_gene: TRBV7-2; CDR3aa: ASSSPGRVCGYT
j_gene: TRBJ1-2; v_gene: TRBV27; CDR3aa: ASSLIRDRGGYT
j_gene: TRBJ2-1; v_gene: TRBV6-5; CDR3aa: ASSRDLAGGNEQF
j_gene: TRBJ1-1; v_gene: TRBV28; CDR3aa: ASSLLRGNSLGTAEAF
j_gene: TRBJ2-4; v_gene: TRBV4-3; CDR3aa: ASSRGQGGNIQY
j_gene: TRBJ1-1; v_gene: TRBV12-3/TRBV12-4; CDR3aa: ASSPVRDLGMNTEAF
j_gene: NA; v_gene: TRBV4-3; CDR3aa: ASGQVAAGSYNEQY
j_gene: TRBJ1-2; v_gene: TRBV20-1; CDR3aa: SARDGPRYT
j_gene: TRBJ1-2; v_gene: TRBV6-5; CDR3aa: ASSLDSFSYGYT
j_gene: TRBJ2-3; v_gene: TRBV21-1; CDR3aa: ASSKVGGSTDTDTQY
j_gene: TRBJ2-7; v_gene: TRBV28; CDR3aa: ASSAIAMLTDYEQY
j_gene: TRBJ2-1; v_gene: TRBV3-1; CDR3aa: ASSQRLAGGSEQF
j_gene: TRBJ2-3; v_gene: TRBV7-2; CDR3aa: ASSPEGLAGGSTQY
j_gene: TRBJ2-2; v_gene: TRBV12-3/TRBV12-4; CDR3aa: ASSLLQGGAGELF
j_gene: TRBJ2-7; v_gene: TRBV4-3; CDR3aa: AGSQVSSRLTYEQY
j_gene: TRBJ2-3; v_gene: TRBV7-8; CDR3aa: ASSLVFGTLTPDTQY
j_gene: TRBJ2-5; v_gene: TRBV4-3; CDR3aa: ASSQDWGQETQY
j_gene: TRBJ1-6; v_gene: TRBV2; CDR3aa: ASSVGSSPLH
j_gene: TRBJ2-7; v_gene: TRBV10-3; CDR3aa: ATLQGAPVSYEQY
j_gene: TRBJ2-7; v_gene: TRBV20-1; CDR3aa: SAPKYQAGYEQY
j_gene: TRBJ2-7; v_gene: TRBV29-1; CDR3aa: SVGDVSYEQY
j_gene: TRBJ2-7; v_gene: TRBV4-3; CDR3aa: ASSRRTDSYEQY
j_gene: TRBJ1-5; v_gene: TRBV5-1; CDR3aa: ASSPEGERNQPQH
j_gene: TRBJ1-5; v_gene: TRBV4-1; CDR3aa: ASSHYAGQGSNQPQH
j_gene: TRBJ2-2; v_gene: TRBV20-1; CDR3aa: SARDHRKAGDGNTGELF
j_gene: TRBJ2-7; v_gene: TRBV7-2; CDR3aa: ASSQDREGYNEQY
j_gene: NA; v_gene: TRBV11-1; CDR3aa: ASSYRQQETQF
j_gene: TRBJ2-1; v_gene: TRBV11-2; CDR3aa: ASSSKGPTYNEQF
j_gene: TRBJ2-1; v_gene: TRBV5-4; CDR3aa: ASSSVDGGGLYNEQF
j_gene: TRBJ2-3; v_gene: TRBV18; CDR3aa: ASSTADSRKKY
j_gene: NA; v_gene: TRBV7-9; CDR3aa: ASSSTMMGGSYNEQY
j_gene: TRBJ2-7; v_gene: TRBV7-9; CDR3aa: ASSLAYLYEQY
j_gene: NA; v_gene: TRBV4-3; CDR3aa: ASSREDSSYEQY
j_gene: TRBJ1-1; v_gene: TRBV29-1; CDR3aa: SVARWGDRDFKVTEAF
j_gene: TRBJ1-2; v_gene: TRBV5-1; CDR3aa: ASITDRADFYGYT
j_gene: TRBJ1-2; v_gene: TRBV12-3/TRBV12-4; CDR3aa: ASRTTGLNYGYT
j_gene: TRBJ2-2; v_gene: TRBV10-1; CDR3aa: ASRPDTRNTGELF
j_gene: TRBJ1-2; v_gene: TRBV27; CDR3aa: ASSFPPGGGYT
j_gene: TRBJ1-2; v_gene: TRBV5-5; CDR3aa: ASSSDRGGYGYT